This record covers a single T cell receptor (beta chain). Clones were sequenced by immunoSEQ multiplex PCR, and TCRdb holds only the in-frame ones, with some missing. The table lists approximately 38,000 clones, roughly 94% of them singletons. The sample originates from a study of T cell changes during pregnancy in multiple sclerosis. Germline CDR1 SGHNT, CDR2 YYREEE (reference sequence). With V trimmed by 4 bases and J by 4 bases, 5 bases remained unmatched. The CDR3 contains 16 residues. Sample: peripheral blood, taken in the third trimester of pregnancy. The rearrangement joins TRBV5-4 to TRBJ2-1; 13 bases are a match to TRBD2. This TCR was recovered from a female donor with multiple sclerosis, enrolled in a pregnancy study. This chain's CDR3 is CASSIAGLAGYNEQFF. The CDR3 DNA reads TGTGCCAGCAGCATTGCGGGACTAGCGGGGTACAATGAGCAGTTCTTC.